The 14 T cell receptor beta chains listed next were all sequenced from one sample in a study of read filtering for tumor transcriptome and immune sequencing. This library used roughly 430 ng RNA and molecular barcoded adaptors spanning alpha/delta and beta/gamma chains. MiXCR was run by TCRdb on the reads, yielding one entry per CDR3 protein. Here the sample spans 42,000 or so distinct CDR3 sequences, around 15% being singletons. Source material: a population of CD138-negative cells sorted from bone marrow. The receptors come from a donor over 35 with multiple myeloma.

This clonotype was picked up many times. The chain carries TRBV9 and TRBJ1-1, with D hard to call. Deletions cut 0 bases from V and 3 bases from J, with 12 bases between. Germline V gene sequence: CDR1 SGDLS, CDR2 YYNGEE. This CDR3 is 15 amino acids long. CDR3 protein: CASSVGTPGYTEAFF. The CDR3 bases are TGTGCCAGCAGCGTAGGCACCCCGGGGTACACTGAAGCTTTCTTT.

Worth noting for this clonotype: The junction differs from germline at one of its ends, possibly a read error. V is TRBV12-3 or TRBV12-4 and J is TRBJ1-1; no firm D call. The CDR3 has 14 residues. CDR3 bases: TGTGCCAGCAGTTTCATGGGGATGAACACTGAGGCTTCCTTT. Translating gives CASSFMGMNTEASF.

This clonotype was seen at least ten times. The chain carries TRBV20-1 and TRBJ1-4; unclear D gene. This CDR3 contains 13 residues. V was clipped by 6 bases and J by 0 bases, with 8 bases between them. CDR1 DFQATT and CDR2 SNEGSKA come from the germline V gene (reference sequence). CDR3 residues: CSARRPTNEKLFF. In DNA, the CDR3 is TGCAGTGCGCGGAGACCAACTAATGAAAAACTGTTTTTT.

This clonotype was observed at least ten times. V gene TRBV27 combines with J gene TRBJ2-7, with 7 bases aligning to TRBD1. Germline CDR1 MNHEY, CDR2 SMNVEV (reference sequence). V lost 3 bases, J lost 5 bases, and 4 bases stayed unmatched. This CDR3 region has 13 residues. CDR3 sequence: CASSLTGSDEQYF. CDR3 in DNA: TGTGCCAGCAGTTTGACAGGGTCAGACGAGCAGTACTTC.

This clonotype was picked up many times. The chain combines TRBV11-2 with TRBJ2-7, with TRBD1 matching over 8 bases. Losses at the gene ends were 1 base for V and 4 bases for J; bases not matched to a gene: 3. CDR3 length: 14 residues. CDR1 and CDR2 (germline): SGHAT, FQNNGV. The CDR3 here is CASSLAQGAYEQYF. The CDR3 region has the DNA TGTGCCAGCAGCTTAGCGCAGGGGGCTTACGAGCAGTACTTC.

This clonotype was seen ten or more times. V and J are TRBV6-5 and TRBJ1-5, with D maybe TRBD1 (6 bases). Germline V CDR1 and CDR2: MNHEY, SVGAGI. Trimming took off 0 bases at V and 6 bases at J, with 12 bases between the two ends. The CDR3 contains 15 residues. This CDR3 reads CASSYSIGGGQPQHF. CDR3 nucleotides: TGTGCCAGCAGTTACTCGATTGGGGGCGGTCAGCCCCAGCATTTT.

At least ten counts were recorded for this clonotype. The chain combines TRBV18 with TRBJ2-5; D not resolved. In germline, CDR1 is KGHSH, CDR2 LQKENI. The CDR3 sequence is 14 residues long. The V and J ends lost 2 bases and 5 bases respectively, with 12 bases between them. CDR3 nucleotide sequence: TGTGCCAGCTCACCAGGGGATCCGGTCGAGACCCAGTACTTC. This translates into CASSPGDPVETQYF.

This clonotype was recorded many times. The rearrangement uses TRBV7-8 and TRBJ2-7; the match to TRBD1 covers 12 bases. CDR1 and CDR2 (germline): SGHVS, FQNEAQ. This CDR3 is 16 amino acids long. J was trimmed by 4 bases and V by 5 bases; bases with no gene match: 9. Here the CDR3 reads CASSPQSGQGAYEQYF. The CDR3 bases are TGTGCCAGCAGCCCCCAATCGGGACAGGGGGCTTACGAGCAGTACTTC.

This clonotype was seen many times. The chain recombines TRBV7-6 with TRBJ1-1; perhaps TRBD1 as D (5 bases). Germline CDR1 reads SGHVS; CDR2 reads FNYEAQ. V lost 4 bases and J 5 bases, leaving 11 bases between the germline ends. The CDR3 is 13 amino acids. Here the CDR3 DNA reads TGTGCCAGCAGCTATTCGGGGGTGACTGAAGCTTTCTTT. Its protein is CASSYSGVTEAFF.

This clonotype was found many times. CDR3 DNA: TGTGCCAGCGGAGCGGGAACCTACGAGCAGTACTTC. This translates into CASGAGTYEQYF. The V gene is TRBV6-6, the J gene TRBJ2-7; 7 nucleotides agree with TRBD2. CDR1 MNHNY and CDR2 SVGAGI come from the germline V gene (reference sequence). The CDR3 contains 12 residues. V lost 8 bases, J lost 2 bases, and 3 bases stayed unmatched.

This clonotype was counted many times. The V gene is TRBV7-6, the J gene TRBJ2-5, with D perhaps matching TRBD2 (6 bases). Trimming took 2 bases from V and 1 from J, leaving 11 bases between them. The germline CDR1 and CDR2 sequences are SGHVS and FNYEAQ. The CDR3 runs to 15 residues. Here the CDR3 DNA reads TGTGCCAGCAGCTTATTGCGGGAAATCCAAGAGACCCAGTACTTC. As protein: CASSLLREIQETQYF.

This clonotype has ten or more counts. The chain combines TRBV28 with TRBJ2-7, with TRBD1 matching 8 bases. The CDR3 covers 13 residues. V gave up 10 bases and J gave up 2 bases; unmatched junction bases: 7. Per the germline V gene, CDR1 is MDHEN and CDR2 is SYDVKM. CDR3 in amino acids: CATYRGSPYEQYF. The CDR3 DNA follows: TGTGCCACCTACAGGGGGTCCCCCTACGAGCAGTACTTC.

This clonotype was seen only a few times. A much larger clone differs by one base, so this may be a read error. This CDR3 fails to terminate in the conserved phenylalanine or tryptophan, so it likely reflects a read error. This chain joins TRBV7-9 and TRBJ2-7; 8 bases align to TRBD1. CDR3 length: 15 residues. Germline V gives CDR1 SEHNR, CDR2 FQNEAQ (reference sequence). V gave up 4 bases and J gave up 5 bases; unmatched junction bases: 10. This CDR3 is CASSSDRAPSDEQYL. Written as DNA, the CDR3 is TGTGCCAGCAGCTCGGACAGGGCACCCTCAGACGAGCAGTACCTC.

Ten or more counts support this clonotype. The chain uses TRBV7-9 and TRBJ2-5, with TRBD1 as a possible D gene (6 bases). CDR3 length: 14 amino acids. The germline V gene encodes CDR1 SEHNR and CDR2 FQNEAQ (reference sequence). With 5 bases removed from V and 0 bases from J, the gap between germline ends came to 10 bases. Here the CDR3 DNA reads TGTGCCAGCAGCACCCGACAGGACCAAGAGACCCAGTACTTC. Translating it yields CASSTRQDQETQYF.